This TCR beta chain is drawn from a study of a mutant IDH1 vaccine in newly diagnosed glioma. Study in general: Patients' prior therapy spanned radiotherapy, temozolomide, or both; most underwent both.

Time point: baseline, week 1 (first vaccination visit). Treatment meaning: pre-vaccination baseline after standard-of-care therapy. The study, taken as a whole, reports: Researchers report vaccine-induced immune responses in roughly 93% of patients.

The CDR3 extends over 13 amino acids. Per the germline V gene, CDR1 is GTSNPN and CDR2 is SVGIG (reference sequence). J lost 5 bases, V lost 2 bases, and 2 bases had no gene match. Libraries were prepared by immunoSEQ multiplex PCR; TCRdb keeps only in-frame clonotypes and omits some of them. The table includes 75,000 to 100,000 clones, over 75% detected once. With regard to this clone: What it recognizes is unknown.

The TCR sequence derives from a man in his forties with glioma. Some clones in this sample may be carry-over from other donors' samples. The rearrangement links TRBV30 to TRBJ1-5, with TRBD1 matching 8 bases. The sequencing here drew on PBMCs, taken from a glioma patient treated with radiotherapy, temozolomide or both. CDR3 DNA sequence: TGTGCCTGGAGTAAACAGGGGGATCAGCCCCAGCATTTT. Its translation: CAWSKQGDQPQHF.